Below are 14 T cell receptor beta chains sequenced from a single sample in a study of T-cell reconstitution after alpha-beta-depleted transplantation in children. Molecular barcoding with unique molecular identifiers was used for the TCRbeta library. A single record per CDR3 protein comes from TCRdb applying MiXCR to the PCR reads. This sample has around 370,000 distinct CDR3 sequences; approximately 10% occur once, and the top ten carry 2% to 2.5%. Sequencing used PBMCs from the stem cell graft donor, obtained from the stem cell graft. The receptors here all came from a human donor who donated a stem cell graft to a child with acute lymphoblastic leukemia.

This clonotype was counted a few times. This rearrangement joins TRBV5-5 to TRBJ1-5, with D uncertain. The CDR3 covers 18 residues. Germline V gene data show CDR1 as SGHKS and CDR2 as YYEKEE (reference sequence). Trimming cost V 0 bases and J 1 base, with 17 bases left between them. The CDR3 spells CASSLDLRAIDSNQPQHF. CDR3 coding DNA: TGTGCCAGCAGCTTGGATTTAAGGGCAATTGACAGCAATCAGCCCCAGCATTTT.

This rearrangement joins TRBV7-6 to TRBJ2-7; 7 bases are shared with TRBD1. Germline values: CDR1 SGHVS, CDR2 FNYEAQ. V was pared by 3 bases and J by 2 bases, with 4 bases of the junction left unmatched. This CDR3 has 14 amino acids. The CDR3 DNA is TGTGCCAGCAGCTTTCAGGGGGATCCCTACGAGCAGTACTTC. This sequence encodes CASSFQGDPYEQYF.

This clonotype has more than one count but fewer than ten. The CDR3 sequence: CASSSITSTSGTFGEQFF. The CDR3 DNA follows: TGTGCCAGCAGCTCTATCACCTCAACCTCTGGGACTTTCGGAGAGCAGTTCTTC. The chain is built from TRBV11-1 and TRBJ2-1; D might be TRBD2 (6 bases). Germline lookup yields CDR1 SGHAT and CDR2 FQDESV (reference sequence). V shed 4 bases and J shed 10 bases, with 29 bases lying between them. The CDR3 extends over 18 amino acids.

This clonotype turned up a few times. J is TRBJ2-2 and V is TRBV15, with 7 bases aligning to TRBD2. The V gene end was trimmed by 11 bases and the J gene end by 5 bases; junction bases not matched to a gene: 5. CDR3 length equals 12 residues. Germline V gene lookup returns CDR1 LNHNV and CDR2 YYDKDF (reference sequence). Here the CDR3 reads CAAGRATGELFF. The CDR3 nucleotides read TGTGCCGCGGGGAGGGCGACCGGGGAGCTGTTTTTT.

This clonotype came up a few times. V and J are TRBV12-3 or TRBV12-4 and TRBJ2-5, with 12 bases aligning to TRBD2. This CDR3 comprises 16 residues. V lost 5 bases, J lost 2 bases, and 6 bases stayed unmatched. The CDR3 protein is CASSENLAGGQETQYF. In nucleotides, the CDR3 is TGTGCCAGCAGTGAAAACCTAGCGGGAGGGCAAGAGACCCAGTACTTC.

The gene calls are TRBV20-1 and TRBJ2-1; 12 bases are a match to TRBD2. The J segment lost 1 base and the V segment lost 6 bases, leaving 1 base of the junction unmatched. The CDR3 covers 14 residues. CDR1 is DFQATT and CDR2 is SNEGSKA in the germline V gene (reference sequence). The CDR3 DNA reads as TGCAGTGCAACTAGCGGGAGGTCCTACAATGAGCAGTTCTTC. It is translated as CSATSGRSYNEQFF.

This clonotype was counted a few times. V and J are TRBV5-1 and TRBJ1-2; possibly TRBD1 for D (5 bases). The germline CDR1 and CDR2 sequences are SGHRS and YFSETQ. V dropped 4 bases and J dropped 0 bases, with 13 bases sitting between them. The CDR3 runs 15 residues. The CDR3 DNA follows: TGCGCCAGCAGCCATGGGAGGGGAGCTAACTATGGCTACACCTTC. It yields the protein CASSHGRGANYGYTF.

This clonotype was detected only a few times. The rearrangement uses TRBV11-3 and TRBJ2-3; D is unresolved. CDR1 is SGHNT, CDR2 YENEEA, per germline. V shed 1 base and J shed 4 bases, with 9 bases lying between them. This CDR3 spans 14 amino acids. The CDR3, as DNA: TGTGCCAGCAGCTTAGGCTCCGTCGCAGATACGCAGTATTTT. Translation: CASSLGSVADTQYF.

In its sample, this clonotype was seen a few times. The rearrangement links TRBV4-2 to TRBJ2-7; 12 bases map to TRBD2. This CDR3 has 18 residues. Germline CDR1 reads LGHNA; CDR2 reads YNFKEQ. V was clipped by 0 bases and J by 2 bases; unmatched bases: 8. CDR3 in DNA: TGTGCCAGCAGCCAAGATAATGGACTAGCGGGAAGAACCTACGAGCAGTACTTC. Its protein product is CASSQDNGLAGRTYEQYF.

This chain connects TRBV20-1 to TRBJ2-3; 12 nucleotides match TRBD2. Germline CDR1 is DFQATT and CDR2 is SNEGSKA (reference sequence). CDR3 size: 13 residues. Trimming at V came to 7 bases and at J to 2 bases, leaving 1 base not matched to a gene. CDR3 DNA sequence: TGCAGTGGACTAGCGGGAGCCACAGATACGCAGTATTTT. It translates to CSGLAGATDTQYF.

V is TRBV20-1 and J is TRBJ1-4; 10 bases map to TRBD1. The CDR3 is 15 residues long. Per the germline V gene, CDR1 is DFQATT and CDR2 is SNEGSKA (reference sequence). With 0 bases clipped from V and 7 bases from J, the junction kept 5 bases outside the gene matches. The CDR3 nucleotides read TGCAGTGCTAGAGATAGGGGGACAGGGGTTGAAAAACTGTTTTTT. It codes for CSARDRGTGVEKLFF.

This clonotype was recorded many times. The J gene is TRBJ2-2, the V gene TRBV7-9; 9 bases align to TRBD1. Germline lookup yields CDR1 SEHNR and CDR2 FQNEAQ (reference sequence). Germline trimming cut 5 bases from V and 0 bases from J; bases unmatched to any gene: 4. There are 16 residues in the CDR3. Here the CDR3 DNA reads TGTGCCAGCAGCCCCCGACAGGGGGCGAACACCGGGGAGCTGTTTTTT. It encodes CASSPRQGANTGELFF. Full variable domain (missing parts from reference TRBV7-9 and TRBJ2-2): DTGVSQNPRHKITKRGQNVTFRCDPISEHNRLYWYRQTLGQGPEFLTYFQNEAQLEKSRLLSDRFSAERPKGSFSTLEIQRTEQGDSAMYLCASSPRQGANTGELFFGEGSRLTVL.

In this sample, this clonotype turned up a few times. The CDR3 region is CASSLEGSNEQFF. In nucleotides, the CDR3 is TGTGCCAGCAGCTTAGAGGGGTCGAATGAGCAGTTCTTC. The chain has TRBV7-9 and TRBJ2-1, with D perhaps matching TRBD1 (5 bases). The CDR3 extends over 13 amino acids. Between the trimmed V and J ends, which lost 1 base and 7 bases, there was a span of 8 bases. CDR1 and CDR2 from the germline V gene are SEHNR and FQNEAQ (reference sequence).

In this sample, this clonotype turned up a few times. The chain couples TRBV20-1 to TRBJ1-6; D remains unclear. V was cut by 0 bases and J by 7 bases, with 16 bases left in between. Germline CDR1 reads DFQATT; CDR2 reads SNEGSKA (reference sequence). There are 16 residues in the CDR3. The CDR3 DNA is TGCAGTGCTAGAGATCATTTGGTTTCGGTGAATTCACCCCTCCACTTT. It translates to CSARDHLVSVNSPLHF.